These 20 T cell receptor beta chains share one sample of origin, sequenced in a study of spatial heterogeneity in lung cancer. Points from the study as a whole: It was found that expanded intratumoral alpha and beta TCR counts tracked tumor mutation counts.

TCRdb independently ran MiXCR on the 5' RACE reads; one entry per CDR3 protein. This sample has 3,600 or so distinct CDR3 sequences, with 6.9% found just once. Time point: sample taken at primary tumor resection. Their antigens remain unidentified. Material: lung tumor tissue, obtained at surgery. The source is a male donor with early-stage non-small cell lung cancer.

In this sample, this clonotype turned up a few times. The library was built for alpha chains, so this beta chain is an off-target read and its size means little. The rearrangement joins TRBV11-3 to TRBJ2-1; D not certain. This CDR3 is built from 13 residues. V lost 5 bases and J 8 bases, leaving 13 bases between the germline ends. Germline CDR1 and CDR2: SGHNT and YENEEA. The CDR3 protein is CASSTPGRHEQFF. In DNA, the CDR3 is TGTGCCAGCAGCACCCCCGGGCGGCATGAGCAGTTCTTC.

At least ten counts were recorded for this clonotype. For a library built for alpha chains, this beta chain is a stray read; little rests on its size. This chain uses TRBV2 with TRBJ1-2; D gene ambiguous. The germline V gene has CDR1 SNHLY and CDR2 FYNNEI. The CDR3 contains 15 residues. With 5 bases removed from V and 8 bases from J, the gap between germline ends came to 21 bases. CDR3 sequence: CASSSQLGGYLGYTF. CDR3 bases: TGTGCCAGCAGTTCCCAGTTGGGCGGTTACCTCGGCTACACCTTC. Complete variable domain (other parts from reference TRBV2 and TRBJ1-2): EPEVTQTPSHQVTQMGQEVILRCVPISNHLYFYWYRQILGQKVEFLVSFYNNEISEKSEIFDDQFSVERPDGSNFTLKIRSTKLEDSAMYFCASSSQLGGYLGYTFGSGTRLTVV.

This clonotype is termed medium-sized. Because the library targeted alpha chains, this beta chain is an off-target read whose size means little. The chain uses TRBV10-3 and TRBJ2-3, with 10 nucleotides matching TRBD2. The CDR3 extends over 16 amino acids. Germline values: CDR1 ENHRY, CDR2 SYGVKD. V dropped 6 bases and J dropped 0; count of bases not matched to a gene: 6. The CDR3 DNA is TGTGCCATCAGACCTCAGCGGGAGGGAAGCACAGATACGCAGTATTTT. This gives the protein CAIRPQREGSTDTQYF.

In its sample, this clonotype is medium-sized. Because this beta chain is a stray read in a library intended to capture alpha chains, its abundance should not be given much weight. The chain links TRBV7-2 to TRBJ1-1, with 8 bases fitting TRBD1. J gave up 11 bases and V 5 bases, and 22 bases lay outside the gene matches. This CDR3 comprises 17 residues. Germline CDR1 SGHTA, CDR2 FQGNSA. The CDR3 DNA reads TGTGCCAGCAGCCAAAATATGAAAGGGACAGGACGGTTTGTCGCTTTCTTT. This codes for CASSQNMKGTGRFVAFF.

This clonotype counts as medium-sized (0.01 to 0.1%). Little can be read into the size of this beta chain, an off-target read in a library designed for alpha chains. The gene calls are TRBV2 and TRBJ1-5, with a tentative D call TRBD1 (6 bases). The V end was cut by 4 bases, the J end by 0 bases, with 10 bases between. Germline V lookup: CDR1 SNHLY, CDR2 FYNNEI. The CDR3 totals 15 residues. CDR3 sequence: CASSVGQLSNQPQHF. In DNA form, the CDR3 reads TGTGCCAGCAGTGTGGGACAACTTAGCAATCAGCCCCAGCATTTT.

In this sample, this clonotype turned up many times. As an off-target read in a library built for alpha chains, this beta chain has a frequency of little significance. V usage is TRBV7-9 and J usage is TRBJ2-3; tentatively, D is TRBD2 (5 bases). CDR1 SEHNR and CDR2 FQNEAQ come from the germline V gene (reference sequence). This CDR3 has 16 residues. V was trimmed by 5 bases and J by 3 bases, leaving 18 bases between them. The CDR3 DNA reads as TGTGCCAGCAGCCCCTGGGAGCGCGAGGGAACAGATACGCAGTATTTT. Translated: CASSPWEREGTDTQYF.

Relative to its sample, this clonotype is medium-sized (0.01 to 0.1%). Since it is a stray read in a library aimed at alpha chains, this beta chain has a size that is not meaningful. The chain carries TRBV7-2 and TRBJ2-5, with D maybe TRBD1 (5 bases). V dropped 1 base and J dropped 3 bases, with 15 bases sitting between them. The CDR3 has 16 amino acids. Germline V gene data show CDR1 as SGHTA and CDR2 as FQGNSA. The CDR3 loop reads CASSLVKGSVEETQYF. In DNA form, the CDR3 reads TGTGCCAGCAGCTTAGTAAAGGGGTCGGTAGAAGAGACCCAGTACTTC.

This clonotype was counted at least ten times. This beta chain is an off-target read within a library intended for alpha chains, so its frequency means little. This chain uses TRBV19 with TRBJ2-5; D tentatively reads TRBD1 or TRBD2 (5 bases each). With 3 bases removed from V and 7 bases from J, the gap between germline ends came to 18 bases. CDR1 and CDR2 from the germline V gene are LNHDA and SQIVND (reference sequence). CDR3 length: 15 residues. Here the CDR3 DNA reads TGTGCCAGTAGTATCTGGACCGGGACGGCAGGGACCCAGTACTTC. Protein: CASSIWTGTAGTQYF.

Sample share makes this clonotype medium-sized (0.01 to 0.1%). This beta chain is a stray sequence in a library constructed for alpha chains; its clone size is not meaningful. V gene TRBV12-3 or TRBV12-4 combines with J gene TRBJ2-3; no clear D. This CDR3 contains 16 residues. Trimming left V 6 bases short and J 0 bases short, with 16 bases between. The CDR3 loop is CASSSIGRASTDTQYF. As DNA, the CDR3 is TGTGCCAGCAGCTCCATTGGTAGGGCCAGCACAGATACGCAGTATTTT.

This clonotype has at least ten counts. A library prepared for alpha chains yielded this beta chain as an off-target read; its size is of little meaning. CDR3 residues: CASRDRGLNQPQHF. For the CDR3, the DNA is TGTGCCAGCCGGGACAGGGGGCTCAATCAGCCCCAGCATTTT. The chain combines TRBV19 with TRBJ1-5, with TRBD1 matching over 12 bases. The junction had 3 bases not matched to a gene; V was cut back by 9 bases and J by 3 bases. The CDR3 loop spans 14 amino acids. Per the germline V gene, CDR1 is LNHDA and CDR2 is SQIVND (reference sequence).

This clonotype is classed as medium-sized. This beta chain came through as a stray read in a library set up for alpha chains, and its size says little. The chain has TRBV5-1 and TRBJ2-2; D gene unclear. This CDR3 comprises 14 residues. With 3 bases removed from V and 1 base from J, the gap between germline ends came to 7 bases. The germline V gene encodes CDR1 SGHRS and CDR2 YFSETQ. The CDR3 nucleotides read TGCGCCAGCAGCTGGGCAGAGAACACCGGGGAGCTGTTTTTT. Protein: CASSWAENTGELFF.

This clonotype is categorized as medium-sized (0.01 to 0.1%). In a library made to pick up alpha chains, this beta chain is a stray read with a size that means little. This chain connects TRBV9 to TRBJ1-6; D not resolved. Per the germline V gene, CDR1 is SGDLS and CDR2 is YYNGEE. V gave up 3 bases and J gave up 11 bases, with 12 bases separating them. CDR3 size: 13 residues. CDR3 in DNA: TGTGCCAGCAGCGGAATGACTGAGACACCCCTCCACTTT. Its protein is CASSGMTETPLHF.

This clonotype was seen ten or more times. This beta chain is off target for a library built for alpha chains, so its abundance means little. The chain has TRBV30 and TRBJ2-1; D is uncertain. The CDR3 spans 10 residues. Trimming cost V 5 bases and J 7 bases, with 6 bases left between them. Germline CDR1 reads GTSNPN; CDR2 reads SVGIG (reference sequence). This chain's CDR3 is CAWGLNEQFF. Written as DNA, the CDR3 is TGTGCCTGGGGGTTAAATGAGCAGTTCTTC.

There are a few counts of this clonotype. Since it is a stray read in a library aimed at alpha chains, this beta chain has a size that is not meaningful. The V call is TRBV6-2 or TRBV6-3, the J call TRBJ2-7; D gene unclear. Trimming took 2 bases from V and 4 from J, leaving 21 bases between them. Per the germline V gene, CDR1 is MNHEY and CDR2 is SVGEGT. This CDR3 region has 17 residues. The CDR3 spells CASSYPSANQFGYEQYV. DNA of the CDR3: TGTGCCAGCAGTTACCCCAGCGCAAACCAGTTTGGATACGAGCAGTACGTC.

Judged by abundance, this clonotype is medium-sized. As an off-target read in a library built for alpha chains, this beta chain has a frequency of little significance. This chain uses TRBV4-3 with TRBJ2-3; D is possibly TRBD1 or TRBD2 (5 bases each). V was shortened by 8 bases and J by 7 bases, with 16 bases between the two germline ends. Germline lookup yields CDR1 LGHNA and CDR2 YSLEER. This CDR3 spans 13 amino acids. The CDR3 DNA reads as TGCGCCAGCGGGGGAAAGTCTTGGAATACGCAGTATTTT. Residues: CASGGKSWNTQYF.

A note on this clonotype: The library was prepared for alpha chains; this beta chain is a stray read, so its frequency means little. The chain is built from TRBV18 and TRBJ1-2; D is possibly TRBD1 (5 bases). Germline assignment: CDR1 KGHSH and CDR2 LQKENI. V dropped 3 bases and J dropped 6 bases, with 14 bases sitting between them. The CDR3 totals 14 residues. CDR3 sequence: CASSPRASGDGYTF. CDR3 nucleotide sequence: TGTGCCAGCTCACCCAGGGCGTCCGGGGATGGCTACACCTTC.

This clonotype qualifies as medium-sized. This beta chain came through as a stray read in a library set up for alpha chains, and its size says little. In DNA form, the CDR3 reads TGTGCCAGCAGTTTAGCAAGAGGAGGGGAGCAGTACGTC. Translation: CASSLARGGEQYV. The chain is built from TRBV27 and TRBJ2-7; D possibly corresponds to TRBD2 (6 bases). V lost 2 bases and J lost 7, with 12 bases in between. The germline gives CDR1 MNHEY, CDR2 SMNVEV (reference sequence). The CDR3 has 13 residues.

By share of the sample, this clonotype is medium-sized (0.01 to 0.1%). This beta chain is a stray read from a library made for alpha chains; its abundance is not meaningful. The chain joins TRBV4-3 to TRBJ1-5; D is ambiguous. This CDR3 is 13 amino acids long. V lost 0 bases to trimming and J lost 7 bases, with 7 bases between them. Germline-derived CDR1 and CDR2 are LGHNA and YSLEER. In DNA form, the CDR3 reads TGCGCCAGCAGCCAAGATGGGTACCAGCCCCAGCATTTT. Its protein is CASSQDGYQPQHF.

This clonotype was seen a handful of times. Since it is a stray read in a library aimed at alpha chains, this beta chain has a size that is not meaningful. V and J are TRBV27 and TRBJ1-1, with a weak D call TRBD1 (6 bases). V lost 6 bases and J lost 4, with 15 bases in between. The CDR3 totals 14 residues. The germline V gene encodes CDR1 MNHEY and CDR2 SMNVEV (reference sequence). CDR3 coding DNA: TGTGCCAGCAGCTCCGGGGACACCACCACTGAAGCTTTCTTT. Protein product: CASSSGDTTTEAFF.

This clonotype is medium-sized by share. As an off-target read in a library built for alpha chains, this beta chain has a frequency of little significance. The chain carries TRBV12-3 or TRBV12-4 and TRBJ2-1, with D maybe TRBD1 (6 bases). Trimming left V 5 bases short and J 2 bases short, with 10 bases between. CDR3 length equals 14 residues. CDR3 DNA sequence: TGTGCCAGCAGTGTACAGGGCCCCTACAATGAGCAGTTCTTC. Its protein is CASSVQGPYNEQFF.